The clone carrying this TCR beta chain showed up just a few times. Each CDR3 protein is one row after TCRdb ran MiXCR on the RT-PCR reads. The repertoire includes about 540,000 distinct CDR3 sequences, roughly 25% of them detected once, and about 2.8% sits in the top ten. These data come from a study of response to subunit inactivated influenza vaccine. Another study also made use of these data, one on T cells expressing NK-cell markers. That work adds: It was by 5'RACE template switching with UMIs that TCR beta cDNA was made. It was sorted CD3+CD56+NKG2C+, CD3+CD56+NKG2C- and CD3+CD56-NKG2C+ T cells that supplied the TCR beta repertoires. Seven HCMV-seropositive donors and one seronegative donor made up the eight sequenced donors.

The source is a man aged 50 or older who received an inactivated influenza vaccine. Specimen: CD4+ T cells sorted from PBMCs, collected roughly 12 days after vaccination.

In DNA form, the CDR3 reads TGCAGTGCTAGGCCGGGAGCGGGGAACACTGAAGCTTTCTTT. This translates into CSARPGAGNTEAFF. The chain has TRBV20-1 and TRBJ1-1; no clear D. V was pared by 3 bases and J by 1 base, with 12 bases between. This CDR3 is 14 amino acids long. The germline V gene encodes CDR1 DFQATT and CDR2 SNEGSKA (reference sequence).